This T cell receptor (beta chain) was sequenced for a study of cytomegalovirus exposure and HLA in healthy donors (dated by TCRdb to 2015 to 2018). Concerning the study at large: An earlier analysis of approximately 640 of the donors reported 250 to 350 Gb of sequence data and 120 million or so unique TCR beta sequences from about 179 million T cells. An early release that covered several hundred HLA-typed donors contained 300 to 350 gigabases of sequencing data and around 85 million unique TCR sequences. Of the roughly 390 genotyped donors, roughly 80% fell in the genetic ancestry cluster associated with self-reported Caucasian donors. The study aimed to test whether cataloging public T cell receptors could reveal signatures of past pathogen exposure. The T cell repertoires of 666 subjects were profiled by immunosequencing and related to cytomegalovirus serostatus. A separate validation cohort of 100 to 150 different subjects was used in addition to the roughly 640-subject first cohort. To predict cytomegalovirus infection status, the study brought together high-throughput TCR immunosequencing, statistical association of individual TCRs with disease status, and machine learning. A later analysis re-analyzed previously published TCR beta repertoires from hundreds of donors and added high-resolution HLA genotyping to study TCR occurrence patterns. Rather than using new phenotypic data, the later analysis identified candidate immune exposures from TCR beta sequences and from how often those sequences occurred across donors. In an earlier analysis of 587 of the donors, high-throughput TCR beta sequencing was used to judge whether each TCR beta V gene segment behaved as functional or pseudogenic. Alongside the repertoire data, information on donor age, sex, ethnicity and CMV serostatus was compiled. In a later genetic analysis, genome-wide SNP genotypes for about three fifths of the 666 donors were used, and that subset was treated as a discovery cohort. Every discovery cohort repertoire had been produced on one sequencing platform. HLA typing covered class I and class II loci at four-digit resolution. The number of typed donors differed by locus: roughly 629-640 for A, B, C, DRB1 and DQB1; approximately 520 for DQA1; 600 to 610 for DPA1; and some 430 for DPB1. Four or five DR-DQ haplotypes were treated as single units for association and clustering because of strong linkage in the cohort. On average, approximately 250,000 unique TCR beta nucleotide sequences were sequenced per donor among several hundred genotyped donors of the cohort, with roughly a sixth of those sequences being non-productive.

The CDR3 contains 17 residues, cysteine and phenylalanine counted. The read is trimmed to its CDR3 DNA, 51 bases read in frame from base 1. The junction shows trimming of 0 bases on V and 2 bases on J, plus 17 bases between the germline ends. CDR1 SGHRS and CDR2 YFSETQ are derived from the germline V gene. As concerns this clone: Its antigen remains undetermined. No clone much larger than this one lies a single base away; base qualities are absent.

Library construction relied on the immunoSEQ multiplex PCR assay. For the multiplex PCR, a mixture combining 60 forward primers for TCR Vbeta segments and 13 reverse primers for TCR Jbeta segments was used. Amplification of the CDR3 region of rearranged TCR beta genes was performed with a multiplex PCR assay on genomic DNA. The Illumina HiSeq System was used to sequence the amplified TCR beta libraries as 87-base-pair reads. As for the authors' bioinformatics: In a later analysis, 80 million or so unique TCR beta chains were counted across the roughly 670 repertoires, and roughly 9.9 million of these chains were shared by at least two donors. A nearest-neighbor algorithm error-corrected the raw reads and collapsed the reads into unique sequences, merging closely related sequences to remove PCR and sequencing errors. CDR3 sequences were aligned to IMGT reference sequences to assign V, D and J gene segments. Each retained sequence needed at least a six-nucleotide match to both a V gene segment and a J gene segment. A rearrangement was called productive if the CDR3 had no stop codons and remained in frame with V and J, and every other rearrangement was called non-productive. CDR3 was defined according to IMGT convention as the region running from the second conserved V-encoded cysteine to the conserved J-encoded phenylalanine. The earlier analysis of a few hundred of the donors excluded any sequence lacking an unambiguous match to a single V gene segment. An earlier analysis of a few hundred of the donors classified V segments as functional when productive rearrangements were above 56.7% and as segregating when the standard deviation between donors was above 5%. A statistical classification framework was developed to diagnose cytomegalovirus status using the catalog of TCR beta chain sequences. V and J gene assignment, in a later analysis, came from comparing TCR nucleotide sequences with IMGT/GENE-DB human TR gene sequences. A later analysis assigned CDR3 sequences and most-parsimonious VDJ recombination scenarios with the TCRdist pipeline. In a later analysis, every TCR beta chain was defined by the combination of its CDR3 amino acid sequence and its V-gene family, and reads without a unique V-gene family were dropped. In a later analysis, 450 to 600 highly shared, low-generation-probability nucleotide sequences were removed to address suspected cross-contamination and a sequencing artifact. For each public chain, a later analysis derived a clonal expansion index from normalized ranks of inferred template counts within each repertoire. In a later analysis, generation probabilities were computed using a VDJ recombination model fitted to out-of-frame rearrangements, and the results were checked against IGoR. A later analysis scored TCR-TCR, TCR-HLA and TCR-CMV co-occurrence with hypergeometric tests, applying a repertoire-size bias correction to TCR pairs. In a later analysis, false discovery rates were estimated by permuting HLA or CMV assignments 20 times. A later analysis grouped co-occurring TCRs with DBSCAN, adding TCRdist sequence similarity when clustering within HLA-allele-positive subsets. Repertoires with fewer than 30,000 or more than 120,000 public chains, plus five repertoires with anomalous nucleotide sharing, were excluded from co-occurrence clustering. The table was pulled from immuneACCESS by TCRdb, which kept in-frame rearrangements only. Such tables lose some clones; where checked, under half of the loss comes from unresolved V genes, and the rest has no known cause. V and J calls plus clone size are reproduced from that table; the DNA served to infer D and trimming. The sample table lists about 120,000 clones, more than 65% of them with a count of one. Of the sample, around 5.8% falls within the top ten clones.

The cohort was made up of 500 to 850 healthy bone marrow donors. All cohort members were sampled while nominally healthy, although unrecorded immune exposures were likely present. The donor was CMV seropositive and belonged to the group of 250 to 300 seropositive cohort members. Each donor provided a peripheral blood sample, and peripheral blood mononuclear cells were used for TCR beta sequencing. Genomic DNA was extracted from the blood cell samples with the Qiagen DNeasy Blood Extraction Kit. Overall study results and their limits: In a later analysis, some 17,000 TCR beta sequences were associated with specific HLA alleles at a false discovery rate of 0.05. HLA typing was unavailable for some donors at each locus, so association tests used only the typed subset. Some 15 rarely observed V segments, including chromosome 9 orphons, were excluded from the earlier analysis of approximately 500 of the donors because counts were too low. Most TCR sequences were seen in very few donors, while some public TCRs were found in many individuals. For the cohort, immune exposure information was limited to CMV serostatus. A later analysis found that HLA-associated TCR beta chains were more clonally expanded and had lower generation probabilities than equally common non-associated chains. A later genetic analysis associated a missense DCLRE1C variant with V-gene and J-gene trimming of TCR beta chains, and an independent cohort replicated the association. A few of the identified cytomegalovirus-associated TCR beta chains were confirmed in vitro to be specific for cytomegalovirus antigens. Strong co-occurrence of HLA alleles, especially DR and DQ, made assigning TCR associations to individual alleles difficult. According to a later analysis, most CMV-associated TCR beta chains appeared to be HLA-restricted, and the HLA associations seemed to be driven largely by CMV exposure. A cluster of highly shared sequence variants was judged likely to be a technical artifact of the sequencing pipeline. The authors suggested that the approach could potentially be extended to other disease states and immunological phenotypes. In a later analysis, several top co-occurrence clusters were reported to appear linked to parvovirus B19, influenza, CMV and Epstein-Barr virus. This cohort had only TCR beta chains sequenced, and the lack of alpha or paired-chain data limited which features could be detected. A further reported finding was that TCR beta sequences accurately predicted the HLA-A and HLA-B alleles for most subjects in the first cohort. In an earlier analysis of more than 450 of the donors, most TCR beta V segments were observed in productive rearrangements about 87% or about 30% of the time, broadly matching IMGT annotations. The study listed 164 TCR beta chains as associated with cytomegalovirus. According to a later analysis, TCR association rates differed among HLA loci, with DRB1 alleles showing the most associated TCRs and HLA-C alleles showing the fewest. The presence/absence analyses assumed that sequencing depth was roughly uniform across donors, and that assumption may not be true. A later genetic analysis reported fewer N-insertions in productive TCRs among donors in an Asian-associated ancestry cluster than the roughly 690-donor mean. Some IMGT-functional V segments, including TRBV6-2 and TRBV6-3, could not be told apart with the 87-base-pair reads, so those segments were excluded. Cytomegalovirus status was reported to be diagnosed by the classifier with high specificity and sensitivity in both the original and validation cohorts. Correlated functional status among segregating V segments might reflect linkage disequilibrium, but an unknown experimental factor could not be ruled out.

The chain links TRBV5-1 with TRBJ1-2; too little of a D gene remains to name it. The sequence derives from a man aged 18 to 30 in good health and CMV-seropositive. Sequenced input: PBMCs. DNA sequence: TGCGCCAGCAGCTTGGAGGTCAACGTCGGGGAGAACTATGGCTACACCTTC. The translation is CASSLEVNVGENYGYTF.